This T cell receptor (beta chain) was documented in a study of human T cells and chemical hapten exposure. Study-wide context: Patients had diphenylcyclopropenone applied to the scalp weekly throughout the approximately 23-week study. Small volume differences among pooled libraries mainly caused per-sample TCR yield variation.

Study results and limitations: Expanded TCRs made up significantly more big CDR3 similarity clusters than controls did.

Time point of the sample: patch test 1, 2 weeks after DPC sensitization. Treatment given: therapeutic diphenylcyclopropenone sensitization with weekly scalp DPC. In the case of this clonotype: Its target is not known.

V shed 0 bases, J shed 4 bases, and the junction held 1 base outside the gene matches. The CDR3 length is 15 residues. Germline V CDR1 and CDR2: LGHNA, YSLEER. TCRdb ran MiXCR on the RACE reads and lists one entry per CDR3 protein. The sample yields fewer than 100,000 distinct CDR3 sequences, over 10% seen once. The rearrangement links TRBV4-3 to TRBJ1-1, with 11 bases aligning to TRBD1. Source: whole blood, taken in connection with sensitization to the hapten diphenylcyclopropenone (DPC). The TCR originated in a middle-aged woman with alopecia areata. Some clones in this sample may be carry-over from other donors' samples. CDR3 protein: CASSQDGTGGTEAFF. The DNA for the CDR3 is TGCGCCAGCAGCCAAGATGGGACAGGGGGCACTGAAGCTTTCTTT.